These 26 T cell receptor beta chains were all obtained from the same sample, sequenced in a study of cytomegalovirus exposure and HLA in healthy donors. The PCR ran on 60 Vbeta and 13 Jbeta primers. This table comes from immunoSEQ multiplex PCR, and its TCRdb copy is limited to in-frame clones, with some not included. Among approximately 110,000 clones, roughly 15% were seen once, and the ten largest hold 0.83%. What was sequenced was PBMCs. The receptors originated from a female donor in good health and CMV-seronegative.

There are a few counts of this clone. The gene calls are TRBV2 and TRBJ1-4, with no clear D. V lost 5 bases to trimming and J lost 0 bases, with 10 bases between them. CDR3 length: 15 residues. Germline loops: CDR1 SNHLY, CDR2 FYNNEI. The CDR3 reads CASSFRSATNEKLFF. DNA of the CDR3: TGTGCCAGCAGTTTCAGATCCGCAACTAATGAAAAACTGTTTTTT.

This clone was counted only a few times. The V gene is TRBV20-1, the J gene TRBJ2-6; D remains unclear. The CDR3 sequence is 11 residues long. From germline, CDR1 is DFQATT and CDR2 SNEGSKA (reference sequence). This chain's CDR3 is CAVTGANVLTF. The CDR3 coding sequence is TGCGCAGTAACTGGGGCCAACGTCCTGACTTTC.

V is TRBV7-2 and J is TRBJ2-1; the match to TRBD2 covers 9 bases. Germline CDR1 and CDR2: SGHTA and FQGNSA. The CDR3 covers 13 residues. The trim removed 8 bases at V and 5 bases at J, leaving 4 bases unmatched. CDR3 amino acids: CASGTSPNNEQFF. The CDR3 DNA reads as TGTGCCAGCGGGACTAGCCCAAACAATGAGCAGTTCTTC. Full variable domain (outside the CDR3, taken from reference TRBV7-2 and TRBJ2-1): GAGVSQSPSNKVTEKGKDVELRCDPISGHTALYWYRQSLGQGLEFLIYFQGNSAPDKSGLPSDRFSAERTGGSVSTLTIQRTQQEDSAVYLCASGTSPNNEQFFGPGTRLTVL.

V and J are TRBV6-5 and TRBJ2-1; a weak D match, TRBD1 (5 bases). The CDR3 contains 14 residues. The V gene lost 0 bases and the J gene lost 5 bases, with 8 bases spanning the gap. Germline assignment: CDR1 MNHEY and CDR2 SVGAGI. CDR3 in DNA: TGTGCCAGCAGTTACTCGAGCAGGGACAATGAGCAGTTCTTC. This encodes CASSYSSRDNEQFF.

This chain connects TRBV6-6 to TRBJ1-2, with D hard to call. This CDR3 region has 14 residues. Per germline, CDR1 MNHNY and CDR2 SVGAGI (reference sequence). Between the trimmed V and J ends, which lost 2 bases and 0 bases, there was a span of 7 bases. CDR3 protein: CASSYGGANYGYTF. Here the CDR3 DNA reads TGTGCCAGCAGTTACGGCGGAGCTAACTATGGCTACACCTTC.

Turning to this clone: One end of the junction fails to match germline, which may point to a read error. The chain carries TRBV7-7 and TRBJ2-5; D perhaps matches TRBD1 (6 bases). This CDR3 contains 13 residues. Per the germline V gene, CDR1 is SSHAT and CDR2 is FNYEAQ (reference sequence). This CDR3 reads CASSADRKETQYF. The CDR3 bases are TGTGCTAGCAGCGCAGACAGGAAAGAGACCCAGTACTTC.

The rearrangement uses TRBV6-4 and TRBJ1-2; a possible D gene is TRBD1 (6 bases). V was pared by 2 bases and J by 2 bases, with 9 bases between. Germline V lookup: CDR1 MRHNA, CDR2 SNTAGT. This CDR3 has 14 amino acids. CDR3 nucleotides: TGTGCCAGCAGTGACGGTACAGGGAACTATGGCTACACCTTC. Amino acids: CASSDGTGNYGYTF.

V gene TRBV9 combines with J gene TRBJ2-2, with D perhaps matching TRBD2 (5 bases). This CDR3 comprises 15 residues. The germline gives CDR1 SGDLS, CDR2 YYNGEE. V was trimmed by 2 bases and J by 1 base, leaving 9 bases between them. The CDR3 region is CASSVGSVNTGELFF. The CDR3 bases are TGTGCCAGCAGCGTGGGGAGCGTGAACACCGGGGAGCTGTTTTTT.

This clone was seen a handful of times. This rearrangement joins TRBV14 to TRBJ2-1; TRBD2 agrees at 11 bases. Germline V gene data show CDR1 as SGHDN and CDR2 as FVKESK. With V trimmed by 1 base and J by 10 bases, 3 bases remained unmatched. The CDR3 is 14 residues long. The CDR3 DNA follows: TGTGCCAGCAGCCAAGGACTAGCGGGAAACGAGCAGTTCTTC. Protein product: CASSQGLAGNEQFF.

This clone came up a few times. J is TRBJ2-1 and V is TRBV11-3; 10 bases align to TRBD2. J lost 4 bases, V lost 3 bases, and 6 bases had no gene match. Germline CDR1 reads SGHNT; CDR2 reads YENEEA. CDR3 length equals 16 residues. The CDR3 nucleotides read TGTGCCAGCAGCTTTTCCTCGACTAGCGGGTACAATGAGCAGTTCTTC. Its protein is CASSFSSTSGYNEQFF.

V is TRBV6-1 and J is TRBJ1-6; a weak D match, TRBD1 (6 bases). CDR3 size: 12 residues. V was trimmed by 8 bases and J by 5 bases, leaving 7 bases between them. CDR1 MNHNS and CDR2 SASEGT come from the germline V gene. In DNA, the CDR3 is TGTGCCAGCTCAGGGGATAATTCACCCCTCCACTTT. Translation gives CASSGDNSPLHF.

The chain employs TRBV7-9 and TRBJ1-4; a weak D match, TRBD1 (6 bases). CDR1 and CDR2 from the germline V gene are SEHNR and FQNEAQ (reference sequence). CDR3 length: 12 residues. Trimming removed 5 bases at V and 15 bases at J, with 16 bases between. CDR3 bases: TGTGCCAGCAGCGTGGACAGATCGTCGGTGTTTTTT. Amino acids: CASSVDRSSVFF.

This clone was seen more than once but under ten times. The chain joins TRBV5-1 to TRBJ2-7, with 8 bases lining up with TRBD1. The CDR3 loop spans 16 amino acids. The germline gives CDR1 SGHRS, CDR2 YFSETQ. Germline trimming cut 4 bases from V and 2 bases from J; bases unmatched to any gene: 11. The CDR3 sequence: CASSSQPGQETYEQYF. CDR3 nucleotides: TGCGCCAGCAGCAGCCAGCCGGGACAGGAGACCTACGAGCAGTACTTC.

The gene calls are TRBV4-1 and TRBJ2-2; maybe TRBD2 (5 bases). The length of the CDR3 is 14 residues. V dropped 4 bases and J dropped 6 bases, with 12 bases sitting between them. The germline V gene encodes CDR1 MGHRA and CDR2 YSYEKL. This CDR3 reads CASSPGVKSGELFF. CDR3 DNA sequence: TGCGCCAGCAGCCCCGGGGTTAAGTCCGGGGAGCTGTTTTTT.

For the CDR3, the DNA is TGTGCCATCAGTGAGTTACAGGGACACGAGCAGTACTTC. Encoded protein: CAISELQGHEQYF. The V call is TRBV10-3, the J call TRBJ2-7; a possible D gene is TRBD1 (6 bases). The V gene lost 1 base and the J gene lost 5 bases, with 9 bases spanning the gap. This CDR3 region has 13 residues. CDR1 is ENHRY and CDR2 is SYGVKD in the germline V gene.

The DNA of the CDR3 is TGTGCCAGCAGCCAGGACAGGGAAAACTATGGCTACACCTTC. This gives the protein CASSQDRENYGYTF. V and J are TRBV11-2 and TRBJ1-2; 8 bases are shared with TRBD1. This CDR3 has 14 residues. The germline V gene has CDR1 SGHAT and CDR2 FQNNGV. The V and J ends lost 5 bases and 2 bases, in that order; junction bases with no gene match: 4.

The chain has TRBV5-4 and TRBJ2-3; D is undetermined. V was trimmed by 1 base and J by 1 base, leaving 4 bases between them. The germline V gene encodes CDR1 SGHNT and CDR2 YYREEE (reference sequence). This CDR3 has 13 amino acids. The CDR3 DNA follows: TGTGCCAGCAGCTTGTTAGGCACAGATACGCAGTATTTT. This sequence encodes CASSLLGTDTQYF.

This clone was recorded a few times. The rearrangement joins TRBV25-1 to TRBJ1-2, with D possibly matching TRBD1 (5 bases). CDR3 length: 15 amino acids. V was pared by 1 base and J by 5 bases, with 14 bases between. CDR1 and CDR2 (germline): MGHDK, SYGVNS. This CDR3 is CASSELWGESYGYTF. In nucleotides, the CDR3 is TGTGCCAGCAGTGAATTGTGGGGGGAGTCGTATGGCTACACCTTC.

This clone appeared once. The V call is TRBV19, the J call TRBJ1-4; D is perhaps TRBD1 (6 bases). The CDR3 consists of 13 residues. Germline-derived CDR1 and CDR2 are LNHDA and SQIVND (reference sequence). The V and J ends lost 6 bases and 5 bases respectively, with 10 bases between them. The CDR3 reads CASRDRKNEKLFF. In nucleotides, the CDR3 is TGTGCCAGTAGGGACAGAAAAAATGAAAAACTGTTTTTT.

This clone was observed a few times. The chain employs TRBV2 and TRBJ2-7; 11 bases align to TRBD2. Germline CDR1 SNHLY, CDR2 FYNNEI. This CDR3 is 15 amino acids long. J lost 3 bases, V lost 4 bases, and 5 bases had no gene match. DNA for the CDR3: TGTGCCAGCAGTGCCATTGGGACTAGCGGCTACGAGCAGTACTTC. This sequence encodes CASSAIGTSGYEQYF.

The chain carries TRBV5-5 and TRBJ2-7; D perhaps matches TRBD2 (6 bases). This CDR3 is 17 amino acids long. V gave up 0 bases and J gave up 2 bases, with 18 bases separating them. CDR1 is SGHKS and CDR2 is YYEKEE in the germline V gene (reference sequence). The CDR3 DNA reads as TGTGCCAGCAGCTTGGCCAGGACGGGGGAGCAGACCTACGAGCAGTACTTC. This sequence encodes CASSLARTGEQTYEQYF.

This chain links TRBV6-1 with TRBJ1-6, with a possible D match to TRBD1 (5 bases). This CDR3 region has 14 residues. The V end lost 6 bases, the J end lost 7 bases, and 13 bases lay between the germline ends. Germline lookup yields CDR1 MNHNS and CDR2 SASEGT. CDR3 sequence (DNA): TGTGCCAGCAGCTTGGGGCCCCAAAATTCACCCCTCCACTTT. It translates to CASSLGPQNSPLHF.

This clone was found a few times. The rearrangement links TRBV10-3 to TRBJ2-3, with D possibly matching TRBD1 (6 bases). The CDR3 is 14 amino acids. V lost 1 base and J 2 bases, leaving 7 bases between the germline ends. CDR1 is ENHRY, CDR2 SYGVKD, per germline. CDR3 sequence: CAISEYRDTDTQYF. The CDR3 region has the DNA TGTGCCATCAGTGAGTACAGGGACACAGATACGCAGTATTTT.

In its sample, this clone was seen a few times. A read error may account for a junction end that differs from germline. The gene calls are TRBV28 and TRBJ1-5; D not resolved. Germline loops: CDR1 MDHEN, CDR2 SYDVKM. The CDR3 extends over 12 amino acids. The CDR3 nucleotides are TGTGCCAGCAGGTTATCACTTCAGCCCCAGCATTTT. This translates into CASRLSLQPQHF. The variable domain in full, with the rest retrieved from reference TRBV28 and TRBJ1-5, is DVKVTQSSRYLVKRTGEKVFLECVQDMDHENMFWYRQDPGLGLRLIYFSYDVKMKEKGDIPEGYSVSREKKERFSLILESASTNQTSMYLCASRLSLQPQHFGDGTRLSIL.

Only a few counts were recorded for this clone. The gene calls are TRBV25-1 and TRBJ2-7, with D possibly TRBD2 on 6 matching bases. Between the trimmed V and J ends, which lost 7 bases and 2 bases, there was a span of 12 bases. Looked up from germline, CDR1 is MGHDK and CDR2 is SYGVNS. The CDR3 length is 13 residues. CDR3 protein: CASTSALPYEQYF. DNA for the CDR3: TGTGCCAGCACTAGCGCGTTGCCCTACGAGCAGTACTTC.

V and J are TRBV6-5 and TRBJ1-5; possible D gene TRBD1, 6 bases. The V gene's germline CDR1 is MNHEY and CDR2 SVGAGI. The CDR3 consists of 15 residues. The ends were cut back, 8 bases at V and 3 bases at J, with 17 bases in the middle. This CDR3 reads CASRPGDRVNQPQHF. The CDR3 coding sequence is TGTGCCAGCCGCCCAGGGGATAGAGTCAATCAGCCCCAGCATTTT.